One and the same sample provided the 19 T cell receptor beta chains below, sequenced in a study of T cells in Graves' hyperthyroidism and ophthalmopathy. Researchers took RNA transcripts and amplified the TCR beta CDR3 regions from them. Using the HTBI primer set, a first-round RT-PCR was run on the TCR CDR3. TCRdb passed the multiplex PCR reads through MiXCR, listing each CDR3 protein once. The sample carries over 700,000 distinct CDR3 sequences, 30% to 40% recorded once. The sequencing input was blood. Receptor source: a woman aged 40 to 50 with Graves' hyperthyroidism.

This chain joins TRBV5-6 and TRBJ1-1; D unresolved. This CDR3 has 14 amino acids. Germline V gives CDR1 SGHDT, CDR2 YYEEEE. Trimming removed 4 bases from V and 3 bases from J, with 13 bases in between. CDR3 protein: CASSPLQSDTEAFF. For the CDR3, the DNA is TGTGCCAGCAGCCCGCTACAGTCGGACACTGAAGCTTTCTTT. The full variable domain, with the rest looked up from reference TRBV5-6 and TRBJ1-1, is DAGVTQSPTHLIKTRGQQVTLRCSPKSGHDTVSWYQQALGQGPQFIFQYYEEEERQRGNFPDRFSGHQFPNYSSELNVNALLLGDSALYLCASSPLQSDTEAFFGQGTRLTVV.

The V and J genes are TRBV20-1 and TRBJ2-7; 10 bases are a match to TRBD1. Looked up from germline, CDR1 is DFQATT and CDR2 is SNEGSKA (reference sequence). CDR3 length: 16 residues. V lost 6 bases and J lost 5; bases outside the gene matches: 16. CDR3 region: CSAAGPGQGSTDEQYF. The CDR3 DNA reads TGCAGTGCCGCGGGACCGGGACAGGGGAGTACCGACGAGCAGTACTTC.

The chain uses TRBV2 and TRBJ1-5; D perhaps matches TRBD1 (6 bases). With 2 bases removed from V and 6 bases from J, the gap between germline ends came to 11 bases. The CDR3 sequence is 14 residues long. Germline V gives CDR1 SNHLY, CDR2 FYNNEI. CDR3 loop: CASSEQGKGQPQHF. The CDR3 DNA reads TGTGCCAGCAGTGAACAGGGGAAGGGTCAGCCCCAGCATTTT.

This clonotype came up many times. The CDR3 spells CSASRSQGQAFF. For the CDR3, the DNA is TGCAGTGCTAGTAGGAGCCAAGGACAAGCTTTCTTT. This sequence joins TRBV20-1 and TRBJ1-1; D is undetermined. From germline, CDR1 is DFQATT and CDR2 SNEGSKA (reference sequence). Trimming pared 3 bases from V and 9 bases from J, leaving 14 bases between. The CDR3 loop spans 12 amino acids.

This clonotype has only a few counts. J is TRBJ2-5 and V is TRBV19; D perhaps matches TRBD1 (5 bases). V was pared by 6 bases and J by 0 bases, with 8 bases between. Germline V gives CDR1 LNHDA, CDR2 SQIVND (reference sequence). CDR3 length: 13 amino acids. The CDR3 DNA reads TGTGCCAGTAGCGACAGCTACCAAGAGACCCAGTACTTC. It yields the protein CASSDSYQETQYF.

This clonotype occurred a few times. The CDR3 reads CASQNPRDTEAFF. Here the CDR3 DNA reads TGCGCCAGCCAAAACCCCAGAGACACTGAAGCTTTCTTT. The chain couples TRBV5-1 to TRBJ1-1; no definite D call. V was cut by 7 bases and J by 3 bases, with 13 bases left in between. Germline CDR1 and CDR2: SGHRS and YFSETQ. The CDR3 is made up of 13 amino acids.

This clonotype came up many times. The genes are TRBV2 and TRBJ1-1, with D tentatively TRBD1 (6 bases). Trimming took 6 bases from V and 0 from J, leaving 11 bases between them. The CDR3 length is 14 residues. Germline CDR1 and CDR2: SNHLY and FYNNEI. The CDR3 DNA follows: TGTGCCAGCAGCACGAACAGGGTGAACACTGAAGCTTTCTTT. Protein product: CASSTNRVNTEAFF. Full variable domain (missing parts from reference TRBV2 and TRBJ1-1): EPEVTQTPSHQVTQMGQEVILRCVPISNHLYFYWYRQILGQKVEFLVSFYNNEISEKSEIFDDQFSVERPDGSNFTLKIRSTKLEDSAMYFCASSTNRVNTEAFFGQGTRLTVV.

This clonotype was counted ten times or more. The chain is built from TRBV12-3 or TRBV12-4 and TRBJ1-1; D possibly corresponds to TRBD1 (6 bases). Trimming pared 2 bases from V and 3 bases from J, leaving 10 bases between. The CDR3 is made up of 14 amino acids. The CDR3 loop reads CASSLRQEDTEAFF. The CDR3 coding sequence is TGTGCCAGCAGTTTAAGACAGGAGGACACTGAAGCTTTCTTT.

This clonotype showed up many times. The genes are TRBV29-1 and TRBJ1-2, with D perhaps matching TRBD1 (6 bases). The CDR3 has 13 residues. Between the trimmed V and J ends, which lost 6 bases and 2 bases, there was a span of 13 bases. The germline CDR1 and CDR2 sequences are SQVTM and ANQGSEA. CDR3 coding DNA: TGCAGCGTGAGGGGGGGCGGAAACTATGGCTACACCTTC. This codes for CSVRGGGNYGYTF.

V usage is TRBV7-2 and J usage is TRBJ1-6, with unresolved D. Germline V lookup: CDR1 SGHTA, CDR2 FQGNSA. V was shortened by 1 base and J by 10 bases, with 8 bases between the two germline ends. The CDR3 is 13 residues long. The CDR3 nucleotides read TGTGCCAGCAGCTTAGGCAGGATATCACCCCTCCACTTT. Encoded protein: CASSLGRISPLHF.

This clonotype showed up many times. The V gene is TRBV20-1, the J gene TRBJ1-1, with no clear D. Trimming took off 3 bases at V and 11 bases at J, with 13 bases between the two ends. The CDR3 length is 11 residues. The V gene's germline CDR1 is DFQATT and CDR2 SNEGSKA (reference sequence). The CDR3 DNA reads TGCAGTGCTAGTCGGAGTTGGGGTGCTTTCTTT. Translated: CSASRSWGAFF.

The CDR3: CASSSRDRGTVGYTF. In DNA form, the CDR3 reads TGTGCCAGCAGTTCCCGAGACAGGGGTACAGTCGGCTACACCTTC. This chain links TRBV2 with TRBJ1-2; 8 positions match TRBD1. After removal of 5 bases from V and 8 bases from J, the junction contained 13 bases not matched to a gene. CDR3 length: 15 residues. Germline V gene sequence: CDR1 SNHLY, CDR2 FYNNEI. The variable domain in full, completed from reference TRBV2 and TRBJ1-2, reads EPEVTQTPSHQVTQMGQEVILRCVPISNHLYFYWYRQILGQKVEFLVSFYNNEISEKSEIFDDQFSVERPDGSNFTLKIRSTKLEDSAMYFCASSSRDRGTVGYTFGSGTRLTVV.

A remark on this clonotype: A single base separates this from a much larger clone, so it may be a read error. The chain combines TRBV2 with TRBJ1-3; 10 nucleotides align to TRBD1. V was clipped by 6 bases and J by 5 bases; unmatched bases: 7. Looked up from germline, CDR1 is SNHLY and CDR2 is FYNNEI. CDR3 size: 15 residues. The CDR3 nucleotides are TGTGCCAGCAGCCGCCGGGACAGGGGAAGAAACACCATATATTTT. Residues: CASSRRDRGRNTIYF.

This rearrangement joins TRBV5-4 to TRBJ1-1; D is perhaps TRBD1 (6 bases). This CDR3 is 15 amino acids long. The germline gives CDR1 SGHNT, CDR2 YYREEE (reference sequence). V lost 0 bases to trimming and J lost 3 bases, with 12 bases between them. The CDR3: CASSLDQGRHTEAFF. Here the CDR3 DNA reads TGTGCCAGCAGCTTGGATCAGGGGCGGCACACTGAAGCTTTCTTT.

This clonotype was seen ten or more times. The rearrangement uses TRBV19 and TRBJ2-7; 7 bases fit TRBD2. Germline lookup yields CDR1 LNHDA and CDR2 SQIVND (reference sequence). Losses at the gene ends were 4 bases for V and 2 bases for J; bases not matched to a gene: 8. The CDR3 length is 15 residues. Here the CDR3 reads CASSSALAATYEQYF. CDR3 nucleotides: TGTGCCAGTAGTAGCGCGCTAGCGGCTACCTACGAGCAGTACTTC.

This clonotype was detected only a few times. V usage is TRBV19 and J usage is TRBJ1-1, with D uncertain. The CDR3 contains 13 residues. Germline V lookup: CDR1 LNHDA, CDR2 SQIVND (reference sequence). Trimming cost V 8 bases and J 0 bases, with 10 bases left between them. DNA of the CDR3: TGTGCCAGTGGCGCAGTGGTGAACACTGAAGCTTTCTTT. Protein: CASGAVVNTEAFF. Full variable domain (remainder filled in from reference TRBV19 and TRBJ1-1): DGGITQSPKYLFRKEGQNVTLSCEQNLNHDAMYWYRQDPGQGLRLIYYSQIVNDFQKGDIAEGYSVSREKKESFPLTVTSAQKNPTAFYLCASGAVVNTEAFFGQGTRLTVV.

This clonotype has more than one count but fewer than ten. The J gene is TRBJ1-2, the V gene TRBV29-1, with D hard to call. The V and J ends lost 6 bases and 1 base respectively, with 9 bases between them. This CDR3 spans 12 amino acids. Germline V lookup: CDR1 SQVTM, CDR2 ANQGSEA. In nucleotides, the CDR3 is TGCAGCGTGCATGACCGTAACTATGGCTACACCTTC. Amino acid sequence: CSVHDRNYGYTF.

This clonotype was counted at least ten times. The chain is built from TRBV29-1 and TRBJ1-1; D possibly corresponds to TRBD1 (6 bases). V was shortened by 8 bases and J by 0 bases, with 13 bases between the two germline ends. CDR3 length equals 13 residues. Germline CDR1 reads SQVTM; CDR2 reads ANQGSEA. CDR3 amino acids: CSTNRDMNTEAFF. CDR3 nucleotides: TGCAGCACAAACCGGGACATGAACACTGAAGCTTTCTTT.

To note about this clonotype: A single base separates this from a much larger clone, so it may be a read error. V usage is TRBV7-4 and J usage is TRBJ2-7, with 10 nucleotides matching TRBD2. This CDR3 is 14 amino acids long. Germline assignment: CDR1 SGHVT and CDR2 SQSDAQ. The CDR3 here is CASSLAGETHEQYF. Here the CDR3 DNA reads TGTGCCAGCAGCCTAGCGGGGGAGACCCACGAGCAGTACTTC.